This TCR beta chain was found in a study of T-cell memory formation after mild COVID-19. V shed 5 bases and J 2 bases; nucleotides not matched to a gene: 15. CDR1 SGHVS and CDR2 FNYEAQ come from the germline V gene. CDR3 length: 18 residues. MiXCR, applied by TCRdb to the 5' RACE reads, yields one record per CDR3 protein. The profile shows about 160,000 distinct CDR3 sequences, 25% to 40% of them singletons. This clonotype was picked up a small number of times. The sequencing sample was made of PBMCs or a T cell subset sorted from them (not recorded which). V is TRBV7-6 and J is TRBJ2-3; 8 positions match TRBD2. This sequence was found in an adult woman who had mild COVID-19 (a few samples of this study predate the infection). Cell type and time point are not known. Here the CDR3 reads CASSPAISAGGFTDTQYF. CDR3 bases: TGTGCCAGCAGCCCAGCCATTTCGGCGGGAGGATTCACAGATACGCAGTATTTT. Together with reference TRBV7-6 and TRBJ2-3, the CDR3 gives the full variable domain: GAGVSQSPRYKVTKRGQDVALRCDPISGHVSLYWYRQALGQGPEFLTYFNYEAQQDKSGLPNDRFSAERPEGSISTLTIQRTEQRDSAMYRCASSPAISAGGFTDTQYFGPGTRLTVL.